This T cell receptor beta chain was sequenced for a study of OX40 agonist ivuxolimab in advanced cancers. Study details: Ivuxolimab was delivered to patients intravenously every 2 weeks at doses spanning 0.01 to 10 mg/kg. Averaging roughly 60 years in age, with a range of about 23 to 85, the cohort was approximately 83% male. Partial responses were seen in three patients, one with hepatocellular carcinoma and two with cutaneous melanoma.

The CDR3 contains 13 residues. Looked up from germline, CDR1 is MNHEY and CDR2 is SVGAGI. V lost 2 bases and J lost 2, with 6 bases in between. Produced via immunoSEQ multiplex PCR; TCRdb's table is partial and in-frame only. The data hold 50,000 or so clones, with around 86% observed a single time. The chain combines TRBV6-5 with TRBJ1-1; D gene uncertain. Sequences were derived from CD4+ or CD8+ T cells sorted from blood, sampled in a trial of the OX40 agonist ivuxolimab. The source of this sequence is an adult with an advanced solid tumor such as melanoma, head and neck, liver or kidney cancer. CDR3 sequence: CASSYGDNTEAFF. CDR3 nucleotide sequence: TGTGCCAGCAGTTACGGAGATAACACTGAAGCTTTCTTT.